Shown below are 23 T cell receptor beta chains from a single sample sequenced in a study of molecular identifiers for immune sequencing clone quantification. MiXCR, applied by TCRdb to the PCR reads, yields one record per CDR3 protein. This sample has some 97,000 distinct CDR3 sequences, with approximately 24% found just once. The specimen was naive CD8+ T cells from blood, with Jurkat cell RNA spiked in. Subset in this sample: FACS-sorted CD8+CD4-CCR7+CD45RA+ naive T cells. The receptor set was obtained from a human donor in good health. Some libraries in this study had Jurkat cell RNA spiked in.

Worth noting for this clonotype: A much larger clone differs from this one at a single base, so this may be a read error. In nucleotides, the CDR3 is TGTGCCAGCAGCGTTTGGCAGGGTCTCACCGGGGAGCTGCTTTTT. Amino acid sequence: CASSVWQGLTGELLF. This chain links TRBV9 with TRBJ2-2, with D perhaps being TRBD1 or TRBD2 (5 bases each). The CDR3 has 15 residues. Germline V CDR1 and CDR2: SGDLS, YYNGEE.

This chain uses TRBV4-3 with TRBJ2-5, with a possible D match to TRBD1 (6 bases). Germline lookup yields CDR1 LGHNA and CDR2 YSLEER. Deletions cut 1 base from V and 1 base from J, with 13 bases between. The CDR3 sequence is 16 residues long. In nucleotides, the CDR3 is TGCGCCAGCAGCCAAGCTGTAGACAGGATCCAAGAGACCCAGTACTTC. Residues: CASSQAVDRIQETQYF.

This clonotype showed up many times. V gene TRBV29-1 combines with J gene TRBJ2-7; no clear D. V was clipped by 6 bases and J by 0 bases, with 18 bases between them. This CDR3 comprises 15 residues. The germline V gene encodes CDR1 SQVTM and CDR2 ANQGSEA. The CDR3 DNA follows: TGCAGCGTCACCTCCGGTATGGCCAGCTCCTACGAGCAGTACTTC. This sequence encodes CSVTSGMASSYEQYF.

This clonotype was seen only a few times. The CDR3 sequence is CSARRRGVTGELYSNQPQHF. CDR3 DNA sequence: TGCAGTGCTCGAAGGAGAGGTGTCACAGGCGAACTTTATAGCAATCAGCCCCAGCATTTT. This chain links TRBV20-1 with TRBJ1-5; perhaps TRBD1 as D (5 bases). Germline V gene data show CDR1 as DFQATT and CDR2 as SNEGSKA (reference sequence). CDR3 length: 20 residues. The V gene lost 5 bases and the J gene lost 0 bases, with 29 bases spanning the gap.

This clonotype was seen ten or more times. The chain couples TRBV7-2 to TRBJ2-1; 8 positions match TRBD2. CDR3 length: 16 residues. V was pared by 3 bases and J by 5 bases, with 9 bases of the junction left unmatched. From germline, CDR1 is SGHTA and CDR2 FQGNSA. The DNA for the CDR3 is TGTGCCAGCAGCTTTCCTTCCGGGACTAGAGACAATGAGCAGTTCTTC. It translates to CASSFPSGTRDNEQFF.

This clonotype has ten or more counts. The genes are TRBV2 and TRBJ2-7; D is perhaps TRBD1 or TRBD2 (5 bases each). The CDR3 contains 16 residues. CDR1 and CDR2 from the germline V gene are SNHLY and FYNNEI. V lost 6 bases and J lost 0, with 18 bases in between. CDR3 sequence: CASSVGAHRSSYEQYF. The DNA of the CDR3 is TGTGCCAGCAGCGTCGGGGCGCACAGGTCCTCCTACGAGCAGTACTTC.

This clonotype was counted only a few times. A much more abundant neighbour one base away suggests this may be a read error. This chain joins TRBV6-6 and TRBJ1-3; no clear D. The CDR3 runs 15 residues. Looked up from germline, CDR1 is MNHNY and CDR2 is SVGAGI (reference sequence). Trimming took 5 bases from V and 0 from J, leaving 11 bases between them. The CDR3 region has the DNA TGTGCCAGCAGTACGGACGGGAACTCTGGAAACACCATATATTTT. Translating gives CASSTDGNSGNTIYF.

The table lists this clonotype with many counts. The chain carries TRBV6-1 and TRBJ2-7; D remains unclear. This CDR3 spans 11 amino acids. CDR1 and CDR2 from the germline V gene are MNHNS and SASEGT. V was cut by 4 bases and J by 6 bases, with 7 bases left in between. CDR3 sequence: CASSVFIEQYF. The CDR3 nucleotides are TGTGCCAGCAGTGTTTTCATCGAGCAGTACTTC.

This clonotype was seen a few times. A much bigger clone sits one base away, suggesting this may be a read error. It is likely a read error, because the conserved phenylalanine at the end of the CDR3 is missing. The DNA of the CDR3 is TGTGCCAGCAGCCCCGTGGACAGTCAAGAGACCCAGTACCTC. It is translated as CASSPVDSQETQYL. J is TRBJ2-5 and V is TRBV5-3, with D possibly matching TRBD1 (6 bases). TRBV5-3 is assigned to the ORF class and has an uncertain function. The CDR3 is 14 amino acids. Trimming took 8 bases from V and 2 from J, leaving 16 bases between them.

This clonotype was observed a handful of times. The chain uses TRBV13 and TRBJ1-1; 7 positions match TRBD1. Germline V lookup: CDR1 PRHDT, CDR2 FYEKMQ (reference sequence). This CDR3 comprises 16 residues. V lost 2 bases and J lost 3; bases outside the gene matches: 9. As DNA, the CDR3 is TGTGCCAGCAGCTTATCACCAGGGGGTCTCGACACTGAAGCTTTCTTT. It translates to CASSLSPGGLDTEAFF.

Concerning this clonotype: The junction and the germline gene differ at one end; a read error may be behind it. V usage is TRBV6-2 or TRBV6-3 and J usage is TRBJ2-2; D remains ambiguous. This CDR3 spans 16 amino acids. The germline gives CDR1 MNHEY, CDR2 SVGEGT. CDR3 bases: TGTGCCTGCAGTGCCGACAAAGAGCTCGTAGCCGGGGAGCTGTTTTTT. This gives the protein CACSADKELVAGELFF.

On this clonotype itself: Given a much more abundant clone one base away, this may be a read error. This chain uses TRBV5-1 with TRBJ2-7; 7 positions match TRBD2. From germline, CDR1 is SGHRS and CDR2 YFSETQ. The CDR3 spans 15 residues. The CDR3 region has the DNA TGCGCCAGCAGCCCGGTCGCGGGGGTCACCTACGAGCGGTACTTC. This codes for CASSPVAGVTYERYF.

In the case of this clonotype: Given a much more abundant clone one base away, this may be a read error. The chain links TRBV7-9 to TRBJ2-7, with a weak D call TRBD2 (6 bases). The CDR3 extends over 16 amino acids. The V end lost 0 bases, the J end lost 6 bases, and 18 bases lay between the germline ends. The V gene's germline CDR1 is SEHNR and CDR2 FQNEAQ (reference sequence). CDR3 amino acids: CASSLASGVGDCEQYF. The CDR3 bases are TGTGCCAGCAGCTTAGCTAGCGGAGTAGGAGACTGCGAGCAGTACTTC. The full variable domain, rest sourced from reference TRBV7-9 and TRBJ2-7, is DTGVSQNPRHKITKRGQNVTFRCDPISEHNRLYWYRQTLGQGPEFLTYFQNEAQLEKSRLLSDRFSAERPKGSFSTLEIQRTEQGDSAMYLCASSLASGVGDCEQYFGPGTRLTVT.

This clonotype was picked up a small number of times. V is TRBV12-3 or TRBV12-4 and J is TRBJ2-2; the D is unclear. This CDR3 comprises 14 residues. Between the trimmed V and J ends, which lost 8 bases and 5 bases, there was a span of 15 bases. The CDR3 loop reads CASGSAARTGELFF. DNA for the CDR3: TGTGCCAGCGGATCGGCCGCGAGGACCGGGGAGCTGTTTTTT.

The sample holds many counts of this clonotype. This chain links TRBV19 with TRBJ2-7, with 7 bases identical to TRBD1. Germline loops: CDR1 LNHDA, CDR2 SQIVND (reference sequence). The CDR3 is made up of 15 amino acids. V lost 3 bases, J lost 0 bases, and 5 bases stayed unmatched. CDR3 loop: CASSIGQASSYEQYF. In nucleotides, the CDR3 is TGTGCCAGTAGTATCGGACAGGCGAGCTCCTACGAGCAGTACTTC.

This clonotype was recorded at least ten times. This chain links TRBV5-1 with TRBJ1-4; D perhaps matches TRBD1 (6 bases). V dropped 6 bases and J dropped 3 bases, with 6 bases sitting between them. Germline V gene data show CDR1 as SGHRS and CDR2 as YFSETQ. The CDR3 loop spans 12 amino acids. The CDR3 region has the DNA TGCGCCAGCAAGGGGGCTAATGAAAAACTGTTTTTT. It is translated as CASKGANEKLFF.

Only a few counts were recorded for this clonotype. Germline is not matched at one junction end, which may reflect a read error. The gene calls are TRBV27 and TRBJ1-4; 8 bases are shared with TRBD1. CDR3 length: 15 residues. Germline values: CDR1 MNHEY, CDR2 SMNVEV (reference sequence). This CDR3 is CASSVSGGWSEKLFF. CDR3 in DNA: TGTGCCAGCAGTGTATCAGGGGGCTGGAGTGAAAAACTGTTTTTT.

This clonotype came up many times. This chain uses TRBV20-1 with TRBJ1-1; D gene uncertain. Germline V gene lookup returns CDR1 DFQATT and CDR2 SNEGSKA (reference sequence). Trimming removed 6 bases at V and 0 bases at J, with 11 bases between. The length of the CDR3 is 13 residues. CDR3 DNA sequence: TGCAGTGCCCCACGCGTCATGAACACTGAAGCTTTCTTT. Protein product: CSAPRVMNTEAFF.

Concerning this clonotype itself: A junction end diverges from the germline sequence, so it may reflect a read error. The genes are TRBV5-3 and TRBJ1-1, with D uncertain. TRBV5-3 falls under the ORF class, with uncertain function. The CDR3 spans 15 residues. CDR3 in amino acids: CASSLFGEMNIEAFF. The CDR3 DNA is TGTGCCAGCAGCTTGTTTGGGGAGATGAACATTGAAGCTTTCTTT.

This clonotype was recorded many times. The chain uses TRBV7-9 and TRBJ2-7, with TRBD2 identical over 12 bases. Germline trimming cut 1 base from V and 3 bases from J; bases unmatched to any gene: 7. Germline lookup yields CDR1 SEHNR and CDR2 FQNEAQ (reference sequence). The CDR3 has 17 amino acids. CDR3 sequence reads: CASSLGTSGIMIYEQYF. The CDR3, as DNA: TGTGCCAGCAGCTTAGGGACTAGCGGGATAATGATCTACGAGCAGTACTTC.

This clonotype was recorded a few times. This rearrangement joins TRBV6-5 to TRBJ1-2; D remains unclear. CDR1 MNHEY and CDR2 SVGAGI come from the germline V gene. V was trimmed by 0 bases and J by 1 base, leaving 9 bases between them. The CDR3 extends over 15 amino acids. The CDR3 bases are TGTGCCAGCAGTTACTCCAGCAGGCTTAACTATGGCTACACCTTC. Its translation: CASSYSSRLNYGYTF.

Remarks on this clonotype: One junction end does not reproduce the germline sequence, and a read error may be involved. The genes are TRBV30 and TRBJ2-7, with D maybe TRBD2 (6 bases). The CDR3 runs to 16 residues. The germline V gene has CDR1 GTSNPN and CDR2 SVGIG (reference sequence). The CDR3 DNA reads TGTACCTGGAGGAACCGGGGGTCTCGGGGGTACTACGAGCAGTACTTC. It translates to CTWRNRGSRGYYEQYF.

This clonotype was observed many times. The V call is TRBV6-5, the J call TRBJ2-2, with D unresolved. Germline CDR1 MNHEY, CDR2 SVGAGI. Trimming removed 2 bases at V and 7 bases at J, with 8 bases between. This CDR3 is built from 13 residues. CDR3 sequence (DNA): TGTGCCAGCAGTTACCGGGTCGACGGGGAGCTGTTTTTT. This translates into CASSYRVDGELFF.